This entry describes one TCR beta chain. Germline-derived CDR1 and CDR2 are LNHDA and SQIVND (reference sequence). The CDR3 covers 15 residues. J gave up 4 bases and V 1 base, and 7 bases lay outside the gene matches. The data derive from a study of blood T cell repertoires in COVID-19. The table came from immunoSEQ multiplex PCR; TCRdb's copy has only in-frame clones and leaves some out. Of fewer than 300,000 clones in the sample, over 75% were seen once. The rearrangement uses TRBV19 and TRBJ2-7; TRBD2 aligns across 7 bases. Material: PBMCs or T cells enriched from blood (not recorded which). The receptor's source is a young woman who had recovered from COVID-19. The CDR3 DNA follows: TGTGCCAGTAGTATAGGACTAGCAGTTACTTACGAGCAGTACTTC. It is translated as CASSIGLAVTYEQYF.